The 31 T cell receptor beta chains listed next were all sequenced from one sample in a study of CD8+ T cells in alopecia areata. RNA was extracted and reverse transcribed into cDNA as the sequencing template. Using immunoSEQ multiplex PCR, the repertoire was profiled, and TCRdb retains in-frame clones only, with some absent. The data show 150,000 to 200,000 clones, with 50% to 75% seen just once and around 15% held by the top ten. Treatment reported: oral pan-JAK inhibitor, 5-10 mg twice daily. Sequencing used CD4+ T cells sorted from blood, obtained between weeks 55 and 65, from a patient treated with tofacitinib. The receptors come from a human donor with alopecia areata.

V and J are TRBV30 and TRBJ2-1, with D possibly being TRBD1 (5 bases). Germline V gives CDR1 GTSNPN, CDR2 SVGIG (reference sequence). The length of the CDR3 is 11 residues. Trimming removed 3 bases at V and 10 bases at J, with 10 bases between. The CDR3 sequence: CAWRTWGEQFF. The CDR3 coding sequence is TGTGCCTGGAGGACCTGGGGCGAGCAGTTCTTC.

In its sample, this clone was seen many times. V and J are TRBV9 and TRBJ1-1; 9 bases align to TRBD1. Germline loops: CDR1 SGDLS, CDR2 YYNGEE. CDR3 length equals 14 residues. J gave up 11 bases and V 3 bases, and 11 bases lay outside the gene matches. CDR3 DNA: TGTGCCAGCAGCGCTACAGGGGGCGCGGGGGCCGCTTTCTTT. Translation gives CASSATGGAGAAFF.

This clone has just one count. This chain uses TRBV5-1 with TRBJ2-7; possible D gene TRBD1, 7 bases. The CDR3 contains 13 residues. CDR1 is SGHRS, CDR2 YFSETQ, per germline. V lost 4 bases to trimming and J lost 4 bases, with 12 bases between them. The CDR3 region has the DNA TGCGCCAGCAGCCCTCAGGGGGGTTACGAGCAGTACTTC. Its translation is CASSPQGGYEQYF.

In DNA form, the CDR3 reads TGTGCCAGCAGCTTGGATTGGGGAAGCTACGAGCAGTACTTC. Protein product: CASSLDWGSYEQYF. The V call is TRBV5-6, the J call TRBJ2-7; D ambiguous. V dropped 0 bases and J dropped 3 bases, with 10 bases sitting between them. Germline lookup yields CDR1 SGHDT and CDR2 YYEEEE. The CDR3 contains 14 residues.

This clone was picked up a small number of times. The V call is TRBV6-5, the J call TRBJ1-2, with D maybe TRBD1 (5 bases). Germline V gives CDR1 MNHEY, CDR2 SVGAGI. V was trimmed by 5 bases and J by 7 bases, leaving 14 bases between them. The CDR3 contains 13 residues. The CDR3 DNA reads TGTGCCAGCAGTCCCTCCAGGGTCCGTGGCTACACCTTC. As protein: CASSPSRVRGYTF.

This clone was observed a few times. The V gene is TRBV4-2, the J gene TRBJ1-5; tentative D call: TRBD1 (6 bases). Trimming removed 1 base from V and 3 bases from J, with 7 bases in between. CDR1 is LGHNA, CDR2 YNFKEQ, per germline. The CDR3 has 14 residues. The CDR3 loop is CASSQGTANQPQHF. The CDR3 region has the DNA TGTGCCAGCAGCCAAGGGACAGCCAATCAGCCCCAGCATTTT.

This sequence joins TRBV7-8 and TRBJ2-5; a weak D match, TRBD2 (5 bases). Germline V CDR1 and CDR2: SGHVS, FQNEAQ. V lost 8 bases, J lost 7 bases, and 23 bases lay in between. The CDR3 consists of 15 residues. CDR3 in DNA: TGTGCCAGCGACCCGGGAAAGCTTTTGGAAGTGACCCAGTACTTC. Residues: CASDPGKLLEVTQYF.

This clone was recorded a few times. The rearrangement joins TRBV5-1 to TRBJ2-7, with TRBD1 matching over 9 bases. This CDR3 spans 13 amino acids. The junction had 5 bases not matched to a gene; V was cut back by 4 bases and J by 6 bases. CDR1 is SGHRS, CDR2 YFSETQ, per germline. The CDR3 DNA reads as TGCGCCAGCAGCCGACAGGGGGACCTCGAGCAGTACTTC. This translates into CASSRQGDLEQYF.

This clone came up once. The V and J genes are TRBV7-9 and TRBJ1-2, with a weak D call TRBD1 (5 bases). CDR1 SEHNR and CDR2 FQNEAQ come from the germline V gene (reference sequence). The ends were cut back, 6 bases at V and 8 bases at J, with 13 bases in the middle. The CDR3 is 12 residues long. CDR3 in DNA: TGTGCCAGCAGAACCGGGGGGGACGGCTACACCTTC. Encoded protein: CASRTGGDGYTF.

The chain has TRBV6-5 and TRBJ2-7, with D tentatively TRBD1 (6 bases). V shed 5 bases and J shed 6 bases, with 11 bases lying between them. This CDR3 comprises 12 residues. Germline CDR1 MNHEY, CDR2 SVGAGI. CDR3 coding DNA: TGTGCCAGCAGTAAGACAGGAATCGAGCAGTACTTC. It is translated as CASSKTGIEQYF.

This clone was detected a few times. Different DNA sequences within this sample yield the same CDR3. The gene calls are TRBV7-2 and TRBJ2-1, with D possibly TRBD2 on 6 matching bases. V shed 1 base and J shed 3 bases, with 10 bases lying between them. Germline lookup yields CDR1 SGHTA and CDR2 FQGNSA. The length of the CDR3 is 15 residues. The CDR3 DNA reads TGTGCCAGCAGCTTAGATCGGGGGTTCTACAATGAGCAGTTCTTC. Protein product: CASSLDRGFYNEQFF.

This chain joins TRBV7-9 and TRBJ1-1; 8 nucleotides agree with TRBD1. The J segment lost 3 bases and the V segment lost 10 bases, leaving 7 bases of the junction unmatched. Germline CDR1 and CDR2: SEHNR and FQNEAQ (reference sequence). This CDR3 is built from 13 residues. CDR3: CATGGQSDTEAFF. DNA for the CDR3: TGTGCCACAGGGGGCCAGAGCGACACTGAAGCTTTCTTT.

The rearrangement links TRBV27 to TRBJ2-5, with D uncertain. Germline assignment: CDR1 MNHEY and CDR2 SMNVEV (reference sequence). This CDR3 has 13 amino acids. The V gene lost 4 bases and the J gene lost 3 bases, with 9 bases spanning the gap. The CDR3 nucleotides are TGTGCCAGCAGTTCGGCCCTTAAAGAGACCCAGTACTTC. This gives the protein CASSSALKETQYF.

V gene TRBV15 combines with J gene TRBJ2-5; TRBD2 matches at 7 bases. This CDR3 has 16 amino acids. V lost 0 bases to trimming and J lost 2 bases; unmatched junction nucleotides: 6. Germline CDR1 reads LNHNV; CDR2 reads YYDKDF (reference sequence). For the CDR3, the DNA is TGTGCCACCAGCAGAGACCTTGGCGGGGGTCAAGAGACCCAGTACTTC. Amino acid sequence: CATSRDLGGGQETQYF.

V is TRBV7-2 and J is TRBJ2-4; possible D gene TRBD2, 7 bases. Germline CDR1 reads SGHTA; CDR2 reads FQGNSA. The CDR3 extends over 15 amino acids. Trimming removed 6 bases from V and 0 bases from J, with 12 bases in between. The CDR3 is CASSTGGPAKNIQYF. CDR3 sequence (DNA): TGTGCCAGCAGTACCGGGGGGCCAGCCAAAAACATTCAGTACTTC.

V gene TRBV29-1 combines with J gene TRBJ1-1; D not resolved. V dropped 3 bases and J dropped 5 bases, with 10 bases sitting between them. The germline V gene has CDR1 SQVTM and CDR2 ANQGSEA. This CDR3 is built from 12 residues. The CDR3 bases are TGCAGCGTTGACGCCACGCTGACTGAAGCTTTCTTT. Protein sequence: CSVDATLTEAFF.

The chain is built from TRBV7-3 and TRBJ2-7; 12 bases fit TRBD2. There are 15 residues in the CDR3. J was trimmed by 4 bases and V by 5 bases; bases with no gene match: 6. Germline V lookup: CDR1 SGHTA, CDR2 FQGTGA. CDR3 in amino acids: CASSLTSGGAYEQYF. The CDR3 nucleotides are TGTGCCAGCAGCCTGACTAGCGGGGGAGCGTACGAGCAGTACTTC.

The rearrangement links TRBV29-1 to TRBJ1-1; 8 bases are a match to TRBD1. The CDR3 sequence is 13 residues long. Germline assignment: CDR1 SQVTM and CDR2 ANQGSEA. The J segment lost 7 bases and the V segment lost 3 bases, leaving 7 bases of the junction unmatched. CDR3 sequence reads: CSVDTGQVVEAFF. The CDR3 region has the DNA TGCAGCGTTGACACGGGACAGGTGGTTGAAGCTTTCTTT.

V is TRBV19 and J is TRBJ1-1, with D hard to call. V was clipped by 3 bases and J by 11 bases, with 13 bases between them. The CDR3 extends over 12 amino acids. Looked up from germline, CDR1 is LNHDA and CDR2 is SQIVND (reference sequence). The CDR3 loop is CASSIGPAGAFF. CDR3 sequence (DNA): TGTGCCAGTAGTATCGGACCGGCGGGGGCTTTCTTT.

V usage is TRBV25-1 and J usage is TRBJ2-7, with a weak D call TRBD2 (6 bases). CDR1 is MGHDK, CDR2 SYGVNS, per germline. The CDR3 has 13 residues. Between the trimmed V and J ends, which lost 4 bases and 6 bases, there was a span of 13 bases. CDR3 bases: TGTGCCAGCAGTGTGGGGGTGGGAGGCGAGCAGTACTTC. It encodes CASSVGVGGEQYF.

About this clone: This same CDR3 is encoded by further DNA sequences in the sample. The chain joins TRBV29-1 to TRBJ2-7; 7 nucleotides match TRBD2. Per the germline V gene, CDR1 is SQVTM and CDR2 is ANQGSEA. This CDR3 has 13 residues. With 5 bases clipped from V and 0 bases from J, the junction kept 4 bases outside the gene matches. CDR3 nucleotides: TGCAGCGTTCGGGGGAGGGTCTCCTACGAGCAGTACTTC. Its translation: CSVRGRVSYEQYF.

In its sample, this clone was seen a few times. V gene TRBV30 combines with J gene TRBJ1-2; D call uncertain. The CDR3 is made up of 11 amino acids. The V gene lost 1 base and the J gene lost 10 bases, with 10 bases spanning the gap. Germline V gene lookup returns CDR1 GTSNPN and CDR2 SVGIG (reference sequence). For the CDR3, the DNA is TGTGCCTGGAGTGGAACTTATACCTACACCTTC. It translates to CAWSGTYTYTF.

In its sample, this clone was seen a few times. The V gene is TRBV29-1, the J gene TRBJ1-2, with TRBD1 matching 9 bases. Germline V gene lookup returns CDR1 SQVTM and CDR2 ANQGSEA. Germline trimming cut 1 base from V and 1 base from J; bases unmatched to any gene: 7. This CDR3 is 16 amino acids long. CDR3 amino acids: CSVEGRDREVNYGYTF. CDR3 nucleotide sequence: TGCAGCGTTGAAGGCCGGGACAGGGAAGTTAACTATGGCTACACCTTC.

This clone was observed a few times. The V gene is TRBV7-8, the J gene TRBJ1-6; D gene uncertain. The V end lost 0 bases, the J end lost 5 bases, and 11 bases lay between the germline ends. Germline lookup yields CDR1 SGHVS and CDR2 FQNEAQ. The CDR3 spans 16 residues. CDR3 sequence (DNA): TGTGCCAGCAGCTTAGCCATTAGGAGGGATAATTCACCCCTCCACTTT. Residues: CASSLAIRRDNSPLHF.

In regard to this clone: The same CDR3 is also encoded by other DNA sequences in this sample. This chain links TRBV6-5 with TRBJ1-5; D is undetermined. CDR1 MNHEY and CDR2 SVGAGI come from the germline V gene. This CDR3 comprises 12 residues. V was cut by 7 bases and J by 6 bases, with 10 bases left in between. Written as DNA, the CDR3 is TGTGCCAGCAACTCGATCGGTCAGCCCCAGCATTTT. Its protein is CASNSIGQPQHF.

In DNA form, the CDR3 reads TGCAGCGTTGAATTCCTATTGACAGGGCTTCCCACAGATACGCAGTATTTT. Amino acid sequence: CSVEFLLTGLPTDTQYF. This chain joins TRBV29-1 and TRBJ2-3, with TRBD1 identical over 7 bases. V shed 2 bases, J shed 2 bases, and the junction held 13 bases outside the gene matches. Germline V gene data show CDR1 as SQVTM and CDR2 as ANQGSEA. The CDR3 has 17 residues.

This clone has more than one count but fewer than ten. This chain connects TRBV4-2 to TRBJ2-3; 9 nucleotides match TRBD2. V trimming: 4 bases; J trimming: 2 bases; junction bases outside the gene matches: 13. Germline V gives CDR1 LGHNA, CDR2 YNFKEQ. The CDR3 extends over 18 amino acids. The CDR3 DNA reads TGTGCCAGCAGCCCTCTTGGATTGGCTAGCGGGGTCACAGATACGCAGTATTTT. Protein product: CASSPLGLASGVTDTQYF.

The chain joins TRBV7-6 to TRBJ1-2; 7 bases map to TRBD1. This CDR3 spans 14 amino acids. Per the germline V gene, CDR1 is SGHVS and CDR2 is FNYEAQ. Losses at the gene ends were 1 base for V and 4 bases for J; bases not matched to a gene: 3. The CDR3 DNA sequence: TGTGCCAGCAGCTTAGATTCAGGGGGCTATGGCTACACCTTC. Translated: CASSLDSGGYGYTF.

The chain has TRBV5-1 and TRBJ2-7; no clear D. Germline CDR1 is SGHRS and CDR2 is YFSETQ. The CDR3 is made up of 15 amino acids. Trimming removed 3 bases from V and 3 bases from J, with 16 bases in between. The CDR3 bases are TGCGCCAGCAGCTCCCATCCAACCGGCAGCTACGAGCAGTACTTC. This gives the protein CASSSHPTGSYEQYF.

This clone was observed a few times. The genes are TRBV5-1 and TRBJ2-7; perhaps TRBD2 as D (6 bases). CDR1 is SGHRS, CDR2 YFSETQ, per germline. V was trimmed by 7 bases and J by 12 bases, leaving 23 bases between them. The CDR3 sequence is 13 residues long. The CDR3 bases are TGCGCCAGCGGGAGCCAACCGGGAGAAGGACTGTACTTC. Its protein is CASGSQPGEGLYF.

In its sample, this clone was seen once. The rearrangement uses TRBV29-1 and TRBJ1-2; TRBD1 agrees at 7 bases. CDR1 is SQVTM and CDR2 is ANQGSEA in the germline V gene. Trimming removed 8 bases from V and 6 bases from J; junction bases left unmatched: 9. This CDR3 contains 12 residues. CDR3 coding DNA: TGCAGCAGCAACAGGGGAAAGGATGGCTACACCTTC. This encodes CSSNRGKDGYTF.